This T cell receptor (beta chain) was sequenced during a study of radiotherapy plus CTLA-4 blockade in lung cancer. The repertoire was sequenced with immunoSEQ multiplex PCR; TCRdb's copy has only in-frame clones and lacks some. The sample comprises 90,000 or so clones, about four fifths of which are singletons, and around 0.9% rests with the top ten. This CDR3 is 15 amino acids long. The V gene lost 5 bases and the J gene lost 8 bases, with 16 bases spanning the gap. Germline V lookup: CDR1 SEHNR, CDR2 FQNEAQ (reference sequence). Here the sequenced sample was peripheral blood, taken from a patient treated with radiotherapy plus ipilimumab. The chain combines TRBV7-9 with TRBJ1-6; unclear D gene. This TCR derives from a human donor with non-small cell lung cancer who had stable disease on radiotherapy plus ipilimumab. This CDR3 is CASSPRGGFDSPLHF. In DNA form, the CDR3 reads TGTGCCAGCAGCCCCCGGGGAGGTTTCGATTCACCCCTCCACTTT.